This TCR beta chain was obtained from a study of molecular identifiers for immune sequencing clone quantification (dated by TCRdb to the late 2010s). Study-wide context: For a replicate experiment, RNA from around 20,000 or 100,000 naive CD8 T cells was divided into five aliquots, and four of the five aliquots were sequenced. This methods study used CD8 T cells to benchmark TCR RNA copy counting and molecular-identifier clustering-based TCR repertoire sequencing (MIDCIRS).

Study-wide conclusions, independent of this receptor: The naive libraries included spiked-in Jurkat TCR RNA (around 10 copies' worth), and this RNA is not part of the donor repertoire. When barcode sub-clustering was omitted, TCR diversity was inflated by chimeric consensus sequences, with chimeras reaching as high as 47%. Modeling gave about 3 recovered TCR RNA copies per cell versus 8 to 10 by digital PCR, implying around 31% capture efficiency. In CMV-specific effector cells, clones with more than 20 RNA copies accounted for over 99% of molecules, whereas in naive cells such clones accounted for under 1%. Identical TCR molecules sharing a barcode could cause highly expanded clone sizes to be underestimated. Spiked-in Jurkat TCR RNA equal to a single cell's worth was reported to be detectable even within 1,100,000 naive CD8 T cells.

In the germline V gene, CDR1 corresponds to MGHRA and CDR2 to YSYEKL. The CDR3 holds 16 amino acids from the cysteine to the phenylalanine. Of all the DNA, just the CDR3 is kept, 48 bases in frame from base 1. V loses 3 bases of germline sequence and J loses 4 bases, and the interval between the two ends is 16 bases. Library construction relied on PCR. TCRdb names Illumina HiSeq 4000 as the instrument used. Preparation of bulk TCR libraries followed a previously described approach, with the TCR primers listed in Table S5. Purification of total RNA was performed with the Qiagen AllPrep DNA/RNA kit. Before analysis, reads from multiple sequencing runs of the same library were pooled. Concerning the study's data processing: Reads were retained only if the reads had an exact TCR constant sequence, and the retained reads were trimmed to 150 nt and grouped according to their 12-nt molecular barcodes. Reads inside each barcode group were sub-clustered using a 15% Levenshtein threshold, and a quality-weighted consensus sequence was constructed for each RNA molecule. Non-functional sequences were filtered out, along with any lower-count sequence sitting one edit away from another sequence. Based on a fit of two negative binomial distributions, barcode sub-clusters having less than 20% of the maximum read count were discarded. TCRdb reprocessing: public reads trimmed at Q25 with fastp, clones called with MiXCR, in-frame beta chains kept. CDR3 protein duplicates are merged, each entry listing the most common genes and DNA. The V and J calls were not made by the authors but by TCRdb's processing. The sample table contains about 510,000 distinct CDR3 sequences; only one count was recorded for 20% to 25% of them. The top ten constitute more than 0.8% of the sample.

Remarks on this clonotype: No cognate antigen has been identified for it. It has no much larger one-base neighbor in the sample; base qualities were not kept.

Libraries of naive CD8 T cells were generated from about 21,000 to 970,000 sorted cells, with 10%, 30% or 50% of the purified RNA used. Naive CD8 T cells were FACS-sorted as CD8+CD4-CCR7+CD45RA+ on a BD FACSAria II into RLT Plus buffer. To test detection sensitivity, Jurkat RNA equal to ten TCR copies was added to samples of about 19,000-1,100,000 naive CD8 T cells. CD8 T cells were enriched using RosetteSep CD8+ T Cell Enrichment Cocktail and Ficoll-Paque, and the enriched cells then underwent ACK red cell lysis. The clonotype comes from a human donor in good health. Some libraries in this study had Jurkat cell RNA spiked in. Sequencing used naive CD8+ T cells from blood, with Jurkat cell RNA spiked in. Taken with the paper, the label for cell subset or site translates to: FACS-sorted CD8+CD4-CCR7+CD45RA+ naive T cells. This chain is built from TRBV4-1 and TRBJ1-5; the D gene is possibly TRBD1, with 5 bases matching. The CDR3 reads as follows: CASSQAFGTGNQPQHF. In nucleotide form, the sequence is TGCGCCAGCAGCCAGGCCTTTGGGACGGGGAATCAGCCCCAGCATTTT.